Presented here are 26 T cell receptor beta chains from one specimen sequenced in a study of monozygotic twins with inflammatory bowel disease. TCRdb re-called the 5' RACE reads and gives one entry per CDR3 protein, without DNA. The sample table sets out 85,000 to 110,000 distinct CDR3 sequences. The material sequenced was blood. The receptors stem from a human donor with ulcerative colitis or Crohn's disease, or a healthy co-twin of an affected twin (not recorded which).

This rearrangement joins TRBV5-1 to TRBJ2-7; TCRdb returns TRBD2, unconfirmable since there is no DNA. Germline V gene sequence: CDR1 SGHRS, CDR2 YFSETQ. The CDR3 covers 16 residues. The CDR3 loop reads CASSRTGDTSSYEQYF.

CDR3 sequence: CSARAGINEKLFF. The rearrangement links TRBV20-1 to TRBJ1-4. CDR1 DFQATT and CDR2 SNEGSKA come from the germline V gene (reference sequence). This CDR3 contains 13 residues.

V and J are TRBV7-2 and TRBJ2-1; no DNA is available, so the TRBD1 call from TCRdb remains unchecked. Germline V gene lookup returns CDR1 SGHTA and CDR2 FQGNSA. The CDR3 consists of 15 residues. The CDR3 loop reads CASSLAAGALNEQFF.

This chain joins TRBV20-1 and TRBJ1-2. CDR1 is DFQATT and CDR2 is SNEGSKA in the germline V gene (reference sequence). This CDR3 has 13 amino acids. CDR3 residues: CSAIISSGYGYTF.

This sequence joins TRBV5-1 and TRBJ2-1; the TCRdb call, TRBD2, lacks DNA for checking. Looked up from germline, CDR1 is SGHRS and CDR2 is YFSETQ. This CDR3 comprises 17 residues. CDR3 in amino acids: CASSLGLAGGPGDEQFF.

The CDR3 sequence is CASSSQANEQFF. The V and J genes are TRBV7-9 and TRBJ2-1. This CDR3 has 12 amino acids. Germline V gene data show CDR1 as SEHNR and CDR2 as FQNEAQ (reference sequence).

The chain carries TRBV27 and TRBJ2-2; TCRdb returns TRBD1, unconfirmable since there is no DNA. Germline CDR1 MNHEY, CDR2 SMNVEV (reference sequence). The CDR3 sequence is 16 residues long. This CDR3 is CASSFTGFPNTGELFF.

The V and J genes are TRBV5-1 and TRBJ1-1. The CDR3 sequence is 14 residues long. Germline CDR1 is SGHRS and CDR2 is YFSETQ. The CDR3 loop reads CASSFSGENTEAFF.

V usage is TRBV20-1 and J usage is TRBJ1-1; TCRdb gives TRBD1 as the D gene, but with no DNA this cannot be confirmed. CDR1 and CDR2 from the germline V gene are DFQATT and SNEGSKA (reference sequence). The CDR3 spans 14 residues. Here the CDR3 reads CSARALDRGIEAFF.

V gene TRBV4-3 combines with J gene TRBJ2-2; as DNA is missing, the TRBD1 call by TCRdb cannot be tested. The CDR3 sequence is 18 residues long. Germline loops: CDR1 LGHNA, CDR2 YSLEER. The CDR3 reads CASSPHFLAKGTGGELFF.

The chain carries TRBV27 and TRBJ2-1; as DNA is missing, the TRBD2 call by TCRdb cannot be tested. The CDR3 consists of 16 residues. Germline V gene lookup returns CDR1 MNHEY and CDR2 SMNVEV (reference sequence). The CDR3 spells CASSLGQAIHYNEQFF.

The CDR3 sequence is CASRVGQGVDNEQFF. The chain uses TRBV5-1 and TRBJ2-1; absent DNA, TCRdb's TRBD1 call cannot be checked. Germline V gene sequence: CDR1 SGHRS, CDR2 YFSETQ. This CDR3 region has 15 residues.

This chain connects TRBV12-3 or TRBV12-4 to TRBJ2-4; TCRdb's D gene call, TRBD1, goes unchecked for lack of DNA. This CDR3 spans 14 amino acids. The CDR3 is CASRGQGAKNMQYF.

V and J are TRBV4-3 and TRBJ1-5; the TCRdb D gene call, TRBD1, has no DNA to confirm it. Germline V gene lookup returns CDR1 LGHNA and CDR2 YSLEER. CDR3 size: 15 residues. This chain's CDR3 is CASSRGTANNQPQHF.

V and J are TRBV27 and TRBJ2-7; there is no DNA to check the TCRdb D call of TRBD1. Germline loops: CDR1 MNHEY, CDR2 SMNVEV (reference sequence). The CDR3 loop spans 14 amino acids. This CDR3 is CASSLQGPPYEQYF.

The chain links TRBV3-1 to TRBJ2-1; no DNA is available, so the TRBD2 call from TCRdb remains unchecked. The CDR3 loop spans 16 amino acids. Germline lookup yields CDR1 LGHDT and CDR2 YNNKEL (reference sequence). CDR3 residues: CASSQVGTSGYNEQFF.

This chain connects TRBV7-2 to TRBJ2-7; the D call of TRBD1 rests on TCRdb alone, since no DNA is present to check it. This CDR3 has 17 residues. The germline CDR1 and CDR2 sequences are SGHTA and FQGNSA. CDR3 sequence: CASSLGLVGGTSYEQYF.

This chain connects TRBV9 to TRBJ1-2. The germline V gene encodes CDR1 SGDLS and CDR2 YYNGEE. CDR3 length: 11 residues. The CDR3 loop is CASSEGYGYTF.

The chain combines TRBV5-1 with TRBJ2-4; TCRdb's D gene call, TRBD1, goes unchecked for lack of DNA. CDR3 length: 17 residues. Germline assignment: CDR1 SGHRS and CDR2 YFSETQ. CDR3 in amino acids: CASSLAYGALAKNIQYF.

The chain links TRBV7-2 to TRBJ1-6; no DNA is available, so the TRBD1 call from TCRdb remains unchecked. CDR1 and CDR2 from the germline V gene are SGHTA and FQGNSA. This CDR3 has 14 amino acids. The CDR3 sequence: CASSLMTGISPLHF.

CDR3 sequence: CASSLRSMEETQYF. The rearrangement uses TRBV11-2 and TRBJ2-5. Germline values: CDR1 SGHAT, CDR2 FQNNGV. The CDR3 consists of 14 residues.

This chain uses TRBV28 with TRBJ2-1. Per the germline V gene, CDR1 is MDHEN and CDR2 is SYDVKM. This CDR3 spans 14 amino acids. This CDR3 is CASKWAVSYNEQFF.

The chain couples TRBV3-1 to TRBJ2-1; TCRdb's assignment of TRBD2 cannot be checked, as there is no DNA. CDR1 LGHDT and CDR2 YNNKEL come from the germline V gene (reference sequence). CDR3 length: 17 residues. The CDR3 sequence is CASSDEYKGLANNEQFF.

This chain joins TRBV23-1 and TRBJ2-5; TCRdb lists TRBD1, though no DNA is available to test this call. TRBV23-1 is noted as an ORF with a role that remains uncertain. This CDR3 has 16 amino acids. Here the CDR3 reads CASSPRCGTGRETQYF.

This chain joins TRBV20-1 and TRBJ1-1; the TRBD1 assignment by TCRdb is unverifiable without DNA. The CDR3 has 16 amino acids. CDR1 DFQATT and CDR2 SNEGSKA come from the germline V gene (reference sequence). The CDR3 spells CSATPGTGFMNTEAFF.

J is TRBJ2-7 and V is TRBV5-1. CDR3 size: 16 residues. The germline V gene has CDR1 SGHRS and CDR2 YFSETQ. The CDR3 spells CASSIVYPGGSYEQYF.